The 17 T cell receptor beta chains below all came from one sample that was sequenced in a study of T cell repertoires in cytomegalovirus infection. TCRdb used MiXCR to reprocess the reads, holding one entry per CDR3 protein. The repertoire has 200,000 to 300,000 distinct CDR3 sequences, roughly an eighth of them found once; the top ten carry approximately 1.8%. Sequencing was done on a sample of PBMCs. These receptors originate from a human donor in good health (CMV status not recorded). Some clones in this sample may be carry-over from other donors' samples.

This clonotype was seen many times. The V gene is TRBV11-1, the J gene TRBJ2-5; no definite D call. The length of the CDR3 is 11 residues. Between the trimmed V and J ends, which lost 8 bases and 5 bases, there was a span of 9 bases. Germline V CDR1 and CDR2: SGHAT, FQDESV (reference sequence). The CDR3 here is CASGHWETQYF. The DNA of the CDR3 is TGTGCCAGCGGTCATTGGGAGACCCAGTACTTC.

This clonotype came up many times. The V call is TRBV7-2, the J call TRBJ1-4; no clear D gene. Trimming took 5 bases from V and 8 from J, leaving 15 bases between them. Germline V lookup: CDR1 SGHTA, CDR2 FQGNSA. CDR3 length: 14 amino acids. The CDR3 coding sequence is TGTGCCAGCAGCCTCGAAAGGGTTGGAGAAAAACTGTTTTTT. Translated, it gives CASSLERVGEKLFF.

This clonotype has at least ten counts. The chain recombines TRBV6-1 with TRBJ1-2; 7 bases agree with TRBD1. The CDR3 is 14 residues long. Germline CDR1 and CDR2: MNHNS and SASEGT. V dropped 8 bases and J dropped 3; count of bases not matched to a gene: 9. The CDR3 DNA reads TGTGCCAGCGGAGCCGGGACAGATTACTATGGCTACACCTTC. This encodes CASGAGTDYYGYTF.

This clonotype has at least ten counts. The gene calls are TRBV12-3 or TRBV12-4 and TRBJ1-1; D is uncertain. The CDR3 consists of 13 residues. V shed 2 bases and J shed 5 bases, with 9 bases lying between them. The CDR3 region is CASSLREFTEAFF. DNA for the CDR3: TGTGCCAGCAGTTTACGGGAATTTACTGAAGCTTTCTTT.

This clonotype was found many times. The chain uses TRBV7-6 and TRBJ2-5, with TRBD2 identical over 7 bases. Trimming removed 2 bases from V and 1 base from J; junction bases left unmatched: 7. The germline gives CDR1 SGHVS, CDR2 FNYEAQ. This CDR3 contains 16 residues. DNA of the CDR3: TGTGCCAGCAGCTTATTGGGCGGGAGTACCCAAGAGACCCAGTACTTC. This codes for CASSLLGGSTQETQYF.

This clonotype has only a few counts. CDR3 region: CASSYLTGYNEQFF. The DNA for the CDR3 is TGCGCCAGCAGCTATTTAACAGGGTACAATGAGCAGTTCTTC. This chain uses TRBV5-1 with TRBJ2-1; a weak D match, TRBD1 (6 bases). The germline V gene has CDR1 SGHRS and CDR2 YFSETQ. Trimming left V 3 bases short and J 4 bases short, with 11 bases between. This CDR3 spans 14 amino acids. Full variable domain (rest looked up from reference TRBV5-1 and TRBJ2-1): KAGVTQTPRYLIKTRGQQVTLSCSPISGHRSVSWYQQTPGQGLQFLFEYFSETQRNKGNFPGRFSGRQFSNSRSEMNVSTLELGDSALYLCASSYLTGYNEQFFGPGTRLTVL.

This clonotype was observed at least ten times. The rearrangement joins TRBV7-2 to TRBJ1-5; D gene ambiguous. The CDR3 has 15 residues. Deletions cut 4 bases from V and 6 bases from J, with 16 bases between. Per germline, CDR1 SGHTA and CDR2 FQGNSA. CDR3 sequence: CASSSQAMWSQPQHF. The CDR3 DNA reads TGTGCCAGCAGCTCCCAGGCGATGTGGAGTCAGCCCCAGCATTTT.

Points on this clonotype: Being one base from a much bigger clone, this may be a read error. The chain joins TRBV6-1 to TRBJ2-7; weak D call: TRBD2 (6 bases). The V end was cut by 0 bases, the J end by 2 bases, with 14 bases between. The CDR3 has 16 residues. The germline CDR1 and CDR2 sequences are MNHNS and SASEGT. CDR3: CASSEAYSGYAYEQYF. DNA of the CDR3: TGTGCCAGCAGTGAAGCGTATAGCGGTTACGCCTACGAGCAGTACTTC.

The chain recombines TRBV11-3 with TRBJ2-5; 8 nucleotides match TRBD2. J was trimmed by 4 bases and V by 1 base; bases with no gene match: 2. Looked up from germline, CDR1 is SGHNT and CDR2 is YENEEA. The CDR3 runs to 14 residues. The CDR3 sequence: CASSLAAGVETQYF. The CDR3 coding sequence is TGTGCCAGCAGCTTAGCAGCGGGAGTAGAGACCCAGTACTTC.

In this sample, this clonotype turned up many times. The V and J genes are TRBV28 and TRBJ1-5, with a tentative D call TRBD1 (6 bases). Germline lookup yields CDR1 MDHEN and CDR2 SYDVKM. V lost 2 bases to trimming and J lost 6 bases, with 14 bases between them. The CDR3 loop spans 15 amino acids. Here the CDR3 DNA reads TGTGCCAGCAGTTTAAGGACAGTAGCTGGTCAGCCCCAGCATTTT. It specifies CASSLRTVAGQPQHF.

The chain recombines TRBV19 with TRBJ1-6; D not resolved. The length of the CDR3 is 15 residues. Per germline, CDR1 LNHDA and CDR2 SQIVND (reference sequence). The V end lost 2 bases, the J end lost 7 bases, and 12 bases lay between the germline ends. This chain's CDR3 is CASSILVAANSPLHF. CDR3 in DNA: TGTGCCAGTAGTATATTGGTGGCAGCAAATTCACCCCTCCACTTT.

V usage is TRBV20-1 and J usage is TRBJ2-7, with a weak D call TRBD1 (6 bases). This CDR3 is built from 13 residues. Germline-derived CDR1 and CDR2 are DFQATT and SNEGSKA (reference sequence). The V end lost 5 bases, the J end lost 4 bases, and 15 bases lay between the germline ends. Written as DNA, the CDR3 is TGCAGTGCTGCCCCGGGACAAGCATACGAGCAGTACTTC. It encodes CSAAPGQAYEQYF.

This sequence joins TRBV9 and TRBJ1-3; no definite D call. The germline CDR1 and CDR2 sequences are SGDLS and YYNGEE. Trimming left V 0 bases short and J 3 bases short, with 10 bases between. The CDR3 contains 15 residues. In DNA form, the CDR3 reads TGTGCCAGCAGCGTAGGCGTGGGGAGTGGAAACACCATATATTTT. Translation: CASSVGVGSGNTIYF. Full variable domain (remainder filled in from reference TRBV9 and TRBJ1-3): DSGVTQTPKHLITATGQRVTLRCSPRSGDLSVYWYQQSLDQGLQFLIQYYNGEERAKGNILERFSAQQFPDLHSELNLSSLELGDSALYFCASSVGVGSGNTIYFGEGSWLTVV.

Many counts were recorded for this clonotype. The V and J genes are TRBV19 and TRBJ1-1; D possibly corresponds to TRBD1 (5 bases). The CDR3 is 17 amino acids. Germline V gives CDR1 LNHDA, CDR2 SQIVND (reference sequence). V was shortened by 3 bases and J by 1 base, with 18 bases between the two germline ends. CDR3 nucleotides: TGTGCCAGTAGTATTCTAGGCAGGGCCGACTCGAACACTGAAGCTTTCTTT. Encoded protein: CASSILGRADSNTEAFF. The entire variable domain, with the rest obtained from reference TRBV19 and TRBJ1-1, is as follows: DGGITQSPKYLFRKEGQNVTLSCEQNLNHDAMYWYRQDPGQGLRLIYYSQIVNDFQKGDIAEGYSVSREKKESFPLTVTSAQKNPTAFYLCASSILGRADSNTEAFFGQGTRLTVV.

This clonotype was seen a few times. This chain connects TRBV6-2 or TRBV6-3 to TRBJ2-7; weak D call: TRBD1 (5 bases). Germline CDR1 reads MNHEY; CDR2 reads SVGEGT. This CDR3 has 16 amino acids. Trimming stripped 0 bases from V and 3 bases from J, with 15 bases between. The CDR3 here is CASSYSNLDTNYEQYF. The CDR3 DNA reads as TGTGCCAGCAGTTACTCGAACCTGGACACAAACTACGAGCAGTACTTC.

The CDR3 loop reads CASSVDRGGVETQYF. The CDR3 coding sequence is TGTGCCAGCAGCGTTGACAGGGGAGGTGTAGAGACCCAGTACTTC. This chain uses TRBV12-3 or TRBV12-4 with TRBJ2-5, with 8 positions matching TRBD1. CDR3 length: 15 residues. V dropped 6 bases and J dropped 4; count of bases not matched to a gene: 10.

Of note for this clonotype: The final CDR3 position lacks the conserved phenylalanine or tryptophan, pointing to a likely read error. The chain couples TRBV19 to TRBJ1-2, with D maybe TRBD1 (5 bases). The V gene's germline CDR1 is LNHDA and CDR2 SQIVND (reference sequence). V was cut by 4 bases and J by 2 bases, with 11 bases left in between. The CDR3 is 14 residues long. The CDR3 reads CASSTLSGNYGYTS. In DNA, the CDR3 is TGTGCCAGTAGTACCCTCTCAGGGAACTATGGCTACACCTCC.